This T cell receptor beta chain derives from a study of cytomegalovirus exposure and HLA in healthy donors. This PCR relied on a set of 60 Vbeta primers and 13 Jbeta primers. Only in-frame clones appear in the TCRdb table, and some are missing; sequencing was by immunoSEQ multiplex PCR. The table records around 130,000 clones, 65% to 80% of them present only once. The donors gave bone marrow, and they were healthy. Germline CDR1 is MNHNS and CDR2 is SASEGT. The CDR3 is 11 amino acids. V lost 4 bases, J lost 10 bases, and 10 bases lay in between. The V and J genes are TRBV6-1 and TRBJ1-1; no firm D call. This clonotype was obtained from a human donor in good health. Sequenced input: PBMCs. In nucleotides, the CDR3 is TGTGCCAGCAGTGCGGGAGGTCGAGCTTTCTTT. Protein sequence: CASSAGGRAFF.